This T cell receptor beta chain was identified in a study of T cell repertoires in cytomegalovirus infection. Study as a whole: The study used recently identified HLA-C-restricted and well-studied HLA-B-restricted CMV epitopes. The public TCR beta signatures pointed to both CMV infection and matching HLA type.

The CDR3 covers 13 residues. The ends were cut back, 8 bases at V and 7 bases at J, with 14 bases in the middle. Germline CDR1 LNHNV, CDR2 YYDKDF (reference sequence). Remarks on this clonotype: What it binds is not known.

TCRdb reanalysed the reads using MiXCR and keeps one entry per CDR3 protein. This sample has approximately 310,000 distinct CDR3 sequences, with just under 25% found just once. V and J are TRBV15 and TRBJ1-4, with a weak D call TRBD1 (6 bases). The receptor was derived from a human donor in good health (CMV status not recorded). Some clones in this sample may be carry-over from other donors' samples. The material sequenced was cultured PBMCs, taken from culture after CMV antigen stimulation. Here the CDR3 reads CATSRGFGEKLFF. The CDR3 nucleotides are TGTGCCACCTCCAGGGGATTCGGTGAAAAACTGTTTTTT.